Sequencing of this T cell receptor (beta chain) was carried out in a study of metastatic and nonmetastatic thyroid tumors. Study as a whole: The comparison covered peripheral blood and tumor or nodule tissue in malignant and benign thyroid patients.

This clone was observed many times. Its cognate antigen is unknown. Other DNA sequences in this specimen translate into the identical CDR3. Whole-study results and caveats: As reported, TCR beta diversity in blood and tumor was significantly higher in malignant thyroid tumors than in benign nodules.

Trimming removed 2 bases at V and 0 bases at J, with 11 bases between. From germline, CDR1 is KGHSH and CDR2 LQKENI. There are 16 residues in the CDR3. No treatment had been given to any patient before thyroid surgery. Source study methods: Clinicopathological groups differed in CDR3, with these differences serving to build a distant-metastasis classifier for papillary thyroid cancer. TCRdb re-clonotyped the PCR reads through MiXCR. The V and J calls, along with clone size, are taken from TCRdb and not from the paper's own processing. The sample consists of 15,000 to 20,000 clones, around 13% of them appearing once.

Sequences were obtained from tumor tissue. The rearrangement links TRBV18 to TRBJ2-1; D may correspond to TRBD1 or TRBD2 (5 bases each). The clonotype was recovered from a female donor with papillary thyroid cancer or a benign thyroid nodule (not recorded which). Some clones in this sample may be carry-over from other donors' samples. The chain's CDR3 is CASSPGGRSSYNEQFF. As DNA, the CDR3 is TGTGCCAGCTCACCAGGGGGACGGAGCTCCTACAATGAGCAGTTCTTC. Combining the CDR3 with reference TRBV18 and TRBJ2-1 gives the whole variable domain NAGVMQNPRHLVRRRGQEARLRCSPMKGHSHVYWYRQLPEEGLKFMVYLQKENIIDESGMPKERFSAEFPKEGPSILRIQQVVRGDSAAYFCASSPGGRSSYNEQFFGPGTRLTVL.